This entry describes one TCR beta chain. Its specificity is unknown. Donors comprised healthy HIV-negative adults lacking recent acute infections or vaccinations. Each donor was a Caucasian adult residing in Nashville, Tennessee. The sample comes from a study of shared clonotypes between healthy human individuals. The run depth of the assay was deep. Sequencing was performed with immunoSEQ multiplex PCR; in TCRdb, only in-frame clones are kept and a portion is missing. The repertoire holds more than 1 million clones, with about four fifths as singletons. The germline V gene encodes CDR1 MDHEN and CDR2 SYDVKM. With 6 bases clipped from V and 4 bases from J, the junction kept 5 bases outside the gene matches. This CDR3 region has 16 residues. Study-wide points: The study generally estimated greater richness for naive than memory subsets.

The sample comprised memory CD4+ T cells from PBMCs. Indicated subset: CD45RA-negative fraction. The receptor was isolated from a man between 18 and 29 years old in good health. Some clones in this sample may be carry-over from other donors' samples. The chain recombines TRBV28 with TRBJ2-3; 15 nucleotides line up with TRBD2. This CDR3 reads CASRKGLAGGADTQYF. The CDR3 nucleotides read TGTGCCAGCAGGAAGGGACTAGCGGGAGGCGCAGATACGCAGTATTTT. Full variable domain (outside the CDR3, taken from reference TRBV28 and TRBJ2-3): DVKVTQSSRYLVKRTGEKVFLECVQDMDHENMFWYRQDPGLGLRLIYFSYDVKMKEKGDIPEGYSVSREKKERFSLILESASTNQTSMYLCASRKGLAGGADTQYFGPGTRLTVL.